The T cell receptor (beta chain) described here comes from a study of post-analysis software for immune sequencing data. Study context: Both relapsing-remitting and secondary progressive multiple sclerosis featured among the disease courses, as did progressive-relapsing multiple sclerosis.

Germline V lookup: CDR1 MGHRA, CDR2 YSYEKL. V lost 0 bases, J lost 0 bases, and 5 bases stayed unmatched. This CDR3 comprises 16 residues. This clonotype has just a few counts. As yet, its antigen is unknown. Prepared TCR beta cDNA libraries contained unique molecular identifiers. Out of about 0.9 to 11 million T cells, about 460,000 cDNA molecules were generated. TCRdb independently ran MiXCR on the PCR reads; one entry per CDR3 protein. Here the sample spans roughly 800,000 distinct CDR3 sequences, 46% being singletons. The study's findings and limits: There was significantly lower normalized Chao1 diversity in multiple sclerosis patients than in controls. About five TRBV segments occurring more often in patients than controls included TRBV5-6, TRBV5-1 and TRBV20-1. Samples made in the same batch grouped tightly together by F measure.

The V and J genes are TRBV4-1 and TRBJ2-7; 7 positions agree with TRBD1. The specimen was blood. This receptor was identified in a girl aged 10 to 17 with multiple sclerosis. CDR3 nucleotide sequence: TGCGCCAGCAGCCAAGATCTGACAGGGTTCTCCTACGAGCAGTACTTC. This gives the protein CASSQDLTGFSYEQYF.